Listed below are T cell receptor beta chains from one sample, sequenced in a study of identical twins. TCRdb re-derived calls from the 5' RACE reads in MiXCR, one entry per CDR3 protein. The sample has approximately 700,000 distinct CDR3 sequences, 18% seen once; the top ten hold around 13%. A further study also used this sample, focusing on T cells expressing NK-cell markers.

Material for sequencing was PBMCs. The receptors shown here come from a woman between 18 and 30 years old in good health. Each CDR3 is given with its conserved first and last residue. Each record gives: clone size, D gene, V gene, J gene, CDR3 protein, CDR3 DNA. A D gene is named only where the DNA matches it firmly. Size tells how often a clone was seen (once, few, many) or the class of an expanded clone, and some rows leave it out.

>few|TRBD2|TRBV10-1|TRBJ2-5
CASSGSTGGVETQYF
TGCGCCAGCAGTGGGAGTACGGGAGGAGTAGAGACCCAGTACTTC
>few|NA|TRBV10-3|TRBJ2-7
CAISESGTAREQYF
TGTGCCATCAGTGAGTCAGGGACTGCCCGGGAGCAGTACTTC
>few|TRBD2|TRBV4-3|TRBJ2-1
CASSQSEQLAGYNEQFF
TGCGCCAGCAGCCAGTCCGAACAACTAGCGGGTTACAATGAGCAGTTCTTC
>few|NA|TRBV24-1|TRBJ2-5
CATSEGGRQETQYF
TGTGCCACCAGTGAAGGAGGTCGGCAAGAGACCCAGTACTTC
>NA|TRBD2|TRBV13|TRBJ2-7
CASSISGGAYEQYF
TGTGCCAGCAGCATTAGCGGGGGAGCCTACGAGCAGTACTTC
>few|NA|TRBV12-5|TRBJ1-5
CASGLAWQPQHF
TGTGCTAGTGGACTAGCATGGCAGCCCCAGCATTTT
>few|NA|TRBV5-4|TRBJ1-2
CASSRTTSYTF
TGTGCCAGCAGCCGGACGACAAGCTACACCTTC
>few|NA|TRBV29-1|TRBJ2-7
CSVSVGGEQYF
TGCAGCGTTTCCGTGGGGGGCGAGCAGTACTTC
>few|NA|TRBV5-6|TRBJ2-2
CASSTDSIPGELFF
TGTGCCAGCAGCACCGACAGTATCCCCGGGGAGCTGTTTTTT
>NA|NA|TRBV12-3/TRBV12-4|TRBJ1-1
CASTSPRTRGTEAFF
TGTGCCAGCACCTCTCCTAGGACCAGAGGGACTGAAGCTTTCTTT
>once|NA|TRBV10-3|TRBJ2-7
CAIREQHEQYF
TGTGCCATCAGGGAACAGCACGAGCAGTACTTC
>NA|NA|TRBV5-1|TRBJ1-1
CASKSSQDRGTEAFF
TGCGCCAGCAAAAGCAGCCAGGACCGGGGCACTGAAGCTTTCTTT
>few|NA|TRBV3-1|TRBJ2-7
CASSPPFPGSYEQYF
TGTGCCAGCAGCCCCCCTTTCCCGGGGTCCTACGAGCAGTACTTC
>NA|NA|TRBV24-1|TRBJ2-2
CATSDSTVSNTGELFF
TGTGCCACCAGTGATTCGACAGTTTCGAACACCGGGGAGCTGTTTTTT
>few|TRBD2|TRBV3-1|TRBJ2-7
CASSPTAGRSYEQYF
TGTGCCAGCAGCCCCACAGCGGGAAGGTCCTACGAGCAGTACTTC
>few|NA|TRBV7-9|TRBJ2-1
CASSLEDPSSPFF
TGTGCCAGCAGCTTAGAAGACCCCTCGTCTCCGTTCTTC
>many|TRBD2|TRBV20-1|TRBJ2-3
CSAKSLAGGSSTDTQYF
TGCAGTGCTAAGTCACTAGCGGGGGGCTCAAGCACAGATACGCAGTATTTT
>many|NA|TRBV12-3/TRBV12-4|TRBJ2-1
CASSNQDSDNEQFF
TGTGCCAGCAGTAATCAGGACAGCGACAATGAGCAGTTCTTC
>NA|NA|TRBV6-1|TRBJ1-1
CASSEHPNTEAFF
TGTGCCAGCAGTGAACATCCGAACACTGAAGCTTTCTTT
>NA|NA|TRBV29-1|TRBJ1-5
CSATVDSNQPQHF
TGCAGCGCGACGGTGGATAGCAATCAGCCCCAGCATTTT
>NA|TRBD2|TRBV20-1|TRBJ2-1
CSAGTSGGDNEQFF
TGCAGTGCTGGAACTAGCGGGGGGGACAATGAGCAGTTCTTC
>NA|NA|TRBV7-8|TRBJ1-1
CASSSILGSTEAFF
TGTGCCAGCAGCTCAATCTTAGGAAGCACTGAAGCTTTCTTT
>few|TRBD1|TRBV20-1|TRBJ2-1
CSAGQGGMNEQFF
TGCAGTGCCGGACAGGGTGGAATGAATGAGCAGTTCTTC
>NA|TRBD2|TRBV20-1|TRBJ2-3
CSALVLAGGGDTQYF
TGCAGTGCCCTCGTACTAGCGGGAGGAGGAGATACGCAGTATTTT
>NA|TRBD1|TRBV20-1|TRBJ1-6
CSARTGTNSPLHF
TGCAGTGCTAGGACAGGGACCAATTCACCCCTCCACTTT
>few|NA|TRBV20-1|TRBJ2-1
CSSSARGDEQFF
TGCAGCTCCTCCGCTCGTGGGGACGAGCAGTTCTTC
>NA|NA|TRBV5-1|TRBJ2-3
CASSLSPSRPGSSTDTQYF
TGCGCCAGCAGCTTGAGCCCATCCCGTCCAGGGTCCAGCACAGATACGCAGTATTTT
>many|NA|TRBV4-1|TRBJ2-1
CASSHSPTSSYNEQFF
TGCGCCAGCAGCCATAGCCCCACTAGCTCCTACAATGAGCAGTTCTTC
>many|TRBD2|TRBV2|TRBJ2-7
CASRRPTSARDEQYF
TGTGCCAGCAGGAGGCCAACTAGCGCCCGGGACGAGCAGTACTTC
>few|TRBD2|TRBV5-5|TRBJ2-1
CASSWIGLAAYNEQFF
TGTGCCAGCAGCTGGATCGGACTAGCGGCGTACAATGAGCAGTTCTTC
>few|TRBD2|TRBV5-1|TRBJ2-5
CASSFLTSGEETQYF
TGCGCCAGCAGCTTTTTGACTAGCGGGGAAGAGACCCAGTACTTC
>NA|NA|TRBV30|TRBJ2-1
CAWRAGDSYNEQFF
TGTGCCTGGAGGGCGGGTGACTCCTACAATGAGCAGTTCTTC
>NA|NA|TRBV6-1|TRBJ2-3
CASLGPGHRSTQYF
TGTGCCAGCCTCGGGCCCGGACACCGAAGTACGCAGTATTTT
>NA|NA|TRBV21-1|TRBJ1-5
CASSKVVHQPQHF
TGTGCCAGCAGCAAAGTCGTGCATCAGCCCCAGCATTTT
>few|TRBD1|TRBV7-6|TRBJ2-7
CASSLVAGGGVSYEQYF
TGTGCCAGCAGCTTAGTCGCAGGGGGCGGGGTCTCCTACGAGCAGTACTTC
>few|NA|TRBV12-3/TRBV12-4|TRBJ2-4
CASSFGGSANIQYF
TGTGCCAGCAGTTTCGGCGGTTCGGCGAACATTCAGTACTTC
>few|NA|TRBV3-1|TRBJ2-7
CASSRVTVIIYEQYF
TGTGCCAGCAGCCGGGTGACAGTTATCATCTACGAGCAGTACTTC
>NA|NA|TRBV20-1|TRBJ2-3
CSYLRTADTQYF
TGCAGTTATCTCCGGACGGCAGATACGCAGTATTTT
>NA|NA|TRBV11-1|TRBJ1-4
CASSFGRARNEKLFF
TGTGCCAGCAGCTTTGGAAGGGCGCGGAATGAAAAACTGTTTTTT
>NA|NA|TRBV6-1|TRBJ1-5
CASGARISNQPQHF
TGTGCCAGCGGGGCTCGGATAAGCAATCAGCCCCAGCATTTT
>NA|NA|TRBV9|TRBJ1-1
CASSVVHGSEAFF
TGTGCCAGCAGCGTAGTTCACGGCTCGGAAGCTTTCTTT